These 22 T cell receptor beta chains were sequenced from one sample in a study of radiotherapy plus CTLA-4 blockade in lung cancer. The data were produced by immunoSEQ multiplex PCR, yet TCRdb's version contains in-frame clones alone and is incomplete. The profile shows over 75,000 clones, 83% of them singletons. The source material was peripheral blood, sampled from a patient treated with radiotherapy plus ipilimumab. All receptors derive from a human donor with non-small cell lung cancer who had stable disease on radiotherapy plus ipilimumab.

This chain joins TRBV7-2 and TRBJ1-1; possible D gene TRBD1, 5 bases. The germline V gene has CDR1 SGHTA and CDR2 FQGNSA. Trimming took 6 bases from V and 1 from J, leaving 9 bases between them. The CDR3 covers 13 residues. CDR3 coding DNA: TGTGCCAGCAGGCGAACAGGGAACACTGAAGCTTTCTTT. Amino acids: CASRRTGNTEAFF.

Remarks on this clone: The same CDR3 can be traced to other DNA sequences in this sample. This chain uses TRBV6-5 with TRBJ2-7, with no clear D. Trimming cost V 2 bases and J 3 bases, with 8 bases left between them. The CDR3 has 13 residues. Germline V gene data show CDR1 as MNHEY and CDR2 as SVGAGI. The CDR3 spells CASSYGRHYEQYF. The CDR3 DNA reads TGTGCCAGCAGTTACGGCCGACACTACGAGCAGTACTTC.

This clone came up once. The rearrangement joins TRBV28 to TRBJ2-7, with D unclear. V dropped 5 bases and J dropped 2 bases, with 16 bases sitting between them. Germline assignment: CDR1 MDHEN and CDR2 SYDVKM. This CDR3 spans 15 amino acids. The CDR3 is CASSAVSPRTYEQYF. In DNA form, the CDR3 reads TGTGCCAGCAGTGCCGTTTCGCCTCGAACCTACGAGCAGTACTTC.

This clone occurred a few times. The chain carries TRBV28 and TRBJ2-7, with D unresolved. The germline V gene has CDR1 MDHEN and CDR2 SYDVKM. The CDR3 sequence is 12 residues long. Trimming shortened V by 6 bases and J by 5 bases, and 11 bases separated the two germline ends. The CDR3 DNA reads as TGTGCCAGCAGGCCCAGAGTTAACGAGCAGTACTTC. Protein sequence: CASRPRVNEQYF.

The rearrangement uses TRBV7-8 and TRBJ2-5; perhaps D is TRBD1 or TRBD2 (5 bases each). The germline CDR1 and CDR2 sequences are SGHVS and FQNEAQ. This CDR3 is built from 14 residues. V was trimmed by 5 bases and J by 3 bases, leaving 13 bases between them. CDR3 DNA sequence: TGTGCCAGCAGCCCGGGACGGCAAAAAGAGACCCAGTACTTC. Amino acid sequence: CASSPGRQKETQYF.

The rearrangement links TRBV9 to TRBJ2-7; TRBD1 or TRBD2 may be the D gene (7 bases each). The V and J ends lost 4 bases and 5 bases respectively, with 16 bases between them. The CDR3 has 14 residues. Germline CDR1 is SGDLS and CDR2 is YYNGEE. For the CDR3, the DNA is TGTGCCAGCAGCCCAGGGGGGGGGCTGGACGAGCAGTACTTC. Translation: CASSPGGGLDEQYF.

The chain joins TRBV6-1 to TRBJ2-3; 9 bases are shared with TRBD1. The ends lost 6 bases at V and 3 bases at J; junction bases unmatched: 7. CDR3 length equals 15 residues. Germline V CDR1 and CDR2: MNHNS, SASEGT. CDR3 sequence (DNA): TGTGCCAGCAGCGATGGGACAGGGTTGACAGATACGCAGTATTTT. As protein: CASSDGTGLTDTQYF.

The chain recombines TRBV27 with TRBJ2-2; 7 bases are shared with TRBD1. Per the germline V gene, CDR1 is MNHEY and CDR2 is SMNVEV (reference sequence). Unmatched junction bases numbered 10, after V lost 6 bases and J lost 6 bases. CDR3 size: 15 residues. The chain's CDR3 is CASRENRGRAGELFF. As DNA, the CDR3 is TGTGCCAGCAGGGAAAACAGGGGAAGGGCCGGGGAGCTGTTTTTT.

The chain carries TRBV7-6 and TRBJ1-3; 7 bases align to TRBD1. The V gene's germline CDR1 is SGHVS and CDR2 FNYEAQ. V dropped 5 bases and J dropped 4; count of bases not matched to a gene: 2. The CDR3 sequence is 13 residues long. This CDR3 reads CASSQGGGNTIYF. In DNA, the CDR3 is TGTGCCAGCAGCCAGGGGGGGGGAAACACCATATATTTT.

The rearrangement uses TRBV11-2 and TRBJ2-4, with D perhaps matching TRBD1 (6 bases). The CDR3 spans 12 residues. Germline loops: CDR1 SGHAT, CDR2 FQNNGV. Trimming removed 5 bases from V and 13 bases from J, with 15 bases in between. CDR3 bases: TGTGCCAGCAGCGCCTCCTGGGGGCAGCAGTACTTC. As protein: CASSASWGQQYF.

The chain carries TRBV27 and TRBJ1-2; tentative D call: TRBD1 (5 bases). Germline assignment: CDR1 MNHEY and CDR2 SMNVEV (reference sequence). The ends were cut back, 7 bases at V and 0 bases at J, with 15 bases in the middle. CDR3 length: 15 amino acids. The CDR3 is CASKISQGPNYGYTF. DNA of the CDR3: TGTGCCAGCAAGATTTCCCAGGGACCTAACTATGGCTACACCTTC.

This chain joins TRBV7-6 and TRBJ2-3; D ambiguous. Between the trimmed V and J ends, which lost 0 bases and 6 bases, there was a span of 7 bases. The CDR3 is 13 residues long. Germline V CDR1 and CDR2: SGHVS, FNYEAQ. The CDR3: CASSLALDDTQYF. The CDR3 DNA sequence: TGTGCCAGCAGCTTAGCGCTAGACGATACGCAGTATTTT.

This sequence joins TRBV7-3 and TRBJ2-1, with 11 positions matching TRBD2. The V and J ends lost 1 base and 5 bases, in that order; junction bases with no gene match: 4. From germline, CDR1 is SGHTA and CDR2 FQGTGA. The CDR3 sequence is 16 residues long. In DNA, the CDR3 is TGTGCCAGCAGCTTAAGTCTAGCGGGAGGTCACAATGAGCAGTTCTTC. It is translated as CASSLSLAGGHNEQFF.

CDR3 sequence (DNA): TGTGCCAGCAGTGAAGCGCCAGGGTTTCTAGCGGAAAGCACAGATACGCAGTATTTT. It encodes CASSEAPGFLAESTDTQYF. The genes are TRBV2 and TRBJ2-3; 7 nucleotides match TRBD2. The CDR3 totals 19 residues. Germline V gives CDR1 SNHLY, CDR2 FYNNEI. V lost 0 bases to trimming and J lost 0 bases; unmatched junction nucleotides: 12.

This clone was detected once. V gene TRBV18 combines with J gene TRBJ2-1; D is ambiguous. The CDR3 is 12 amino acids. V was clipped by 3 bases and J by 8 bases, with 8 bases between them. CDR1 and CDR2 (germline): KGHSH, LQKENI. CDR3 sequence (DNA): TGTGCCAGCTCACCGGGAATCGATGAGCAGTTCTTC. Protein product: CASSPGIDEQFF.

The genes are TRBV6-1 and TRBJ2-7; no clear D gene. The germline V and J ends were trimmed by 8 bases and 5 bases, with 16 bases remaining between them. CDR1 is MNHNS and CDR2 is SASEGT in the germline V gene. This CDR3 is built from 13 residues. The CDR3 region is CASSRSPWDEQYF. The CDR3 nucleotides are TGTGCCAGCTCCAGGAGCCCGTGGGACGAGCAGTACTTC.

The V gene is TRBV7-9, the J gene TRBJ2-7; D uncertain. The CDR3 is made up of 16 amino acids. The V and J ends lost 1 base and 0 bases respectively, with 13 bases between them. Germline CDR1 and CDR2: SEHNR and FQNEAQ (reference sequence). DNA of the CDR3: TGTGCCAGCAGCTTAGTGGAGTCCTTGATCTCCTACGAGCAGTACTTC. This gives the protein CASSLVESLISYEQYF.

The chain couples TRBV5-6 to TRBJ2-7; TRBD1 might be the D (5 bases). Germline CDR1 SGHDT, CDR2 YYEEEE. Trimming stripped 0 bases from V and 2 bases from J, with 9 bases between. This CDR3 has 14 amino acids. The CDR3 here is CASSLARTTYEQYF. In nucleotides, the CDR3 is TGTGCCAGCAGCTTGGCCCGGACAACCTACGAGCAGTACTTC.

The chain employs TRBV11-3 and TRBJ2-1, with D unclear. Germline CDR1 SGHNT, CDR2 YENEEA. Trimming removed 1 base from V and 6 bases from J, with 7 bases in between. This CDR3 region has 13 residues. CDR3 in amino acids: CASSLGSSNEQFF. The CDR3 bases are TGTGCCAGCAGCTTAGGATCAAGCAATGAGCAGTTCTTC.

A word on this clone: At one end, the junction sequence differs from germline, possibly due to a read error. This sequence joins TRBV5-4 and TRBJ1-1; TRBD1 matches 11 bases. Looked up from germline, CDR1 is SGHNT and CDR2 is YYREEE (reference sequence). This CDR3 spans 13 amino acids. The CDR3 loop is CAGGTGGNAEAFF. Written as DNA, the CDR3 is TGTGCCGGGGGGACAGGGGGGAACGCTGAAGCTTTCTTT.

The CDR3 here is CASSRPRQKIYEQYF. CDR3 nucleotide sequence: TGTGCCAGCAGCCGCCCACGACAGAAAATCTACGAGCAGTACTTC. The gene calls are TRBV28 and TRBJ2-7, with D tentatively TRBD1 (5 bases). The germline V gene has CDR1 MDHEN and CDR2 SYDVKM. The germline V and J ends were trimmed by 6 bases and 3 bases, with 18 bases remaining between them. The CDR3 spans 15 residues.

This clone was seen a few times. The chain couples TRBV28 to TRBJ2-7; D uncertain. The CDR3 is 15 residues long. Trimming cost V 2 bases and J 1 base, with 12 bases left between them. Germline CDR1 MDHEN, CDR2 SYDVKM. The CDR3 DNA reads as TGTGCCAGCAGTTTACGCCAGGTCGGGTCCTACGAGCAGTACTTC. Its protein product is CASSLRQVGSYEQYF. Full variable domain (missing parts from reference TRBV28 and TRBJ2-7): DVKVTQSSRYLVKRTGEKVFLECVQDMDHENMFWYRQDPGLGLRLIYFSYDVKMKEKGDIPEGYSVSREKKERFSLILESASTNQTSMYLCASSLRQVGSYEQYFGPGTRLTVT.